The next 5 T cell receptor beta chains were all read from a single sample in a study of shared clonotypes between healthy human individuals. TCRdb keeps only in-frame clones here, not all; method: immunoSEQ multiplex PCR. In the table there are about 2 million clones, about 94% of which are singletons. Naive CD8 populations comprised CD45RO-negative cells positively selected for CCR7, excluding terminally differentiated effector memory CD45RA+ cells. Sequencing was done on a sample of naive CD8+ T cells sorted from blood. The receptors stem from a man aged 18 to 35 in good health.

This chain links TRBV19 with TRBJ1-2, with TRBD1 matching 9 bases. CDR3 length: 15 amino acids. Germline CDR1 LNHDA, CDR2 SQIVND (reference sequence). Germline trimming cut 5 bases from V and 3 bases from J; bases unmatched to any gene: 7. The CDR3 is CASSPWDRVDYGYTF. As DNA, the CDR3 is TGTGCCAGTAGTCCTTGGGACAGGGTGGACTATGGCTACACCTTC.

The chain carries TRBV4-1 and TRBJ2-3; possibly TRBD2 for D (5 bases). The V and J ends lost 8 bases and 10 bases respectively, with 13 bases between them. Per the germline V gene, CDR1 is MGHRA and CDR2 is YSYEKL. The CDR3 loop spans 11 amino acids. CDR3 sequence reads: CASYGGSAQYF. The CDR3 region has the DNA TGCGCCAGCTACGGAGGATCTGCGCAGTATTTT.

This clone was seen only a few times. The chain uses TRBV5-4 and TRBJ1-1; D may be TRBD1 (6 bases). Looked up from germline, CDR1 is SGHNT and CDR2 is YYREEE (reference sequence). This CDR3 region has 15 residues. The V and J ends lost 3 bases and 9 bases respectively, with 21 bases between them. The CDR3 sequence: CASSWEGGDREKAFF. In nucleotides, the CDR3 is TGTGCCAGCAGCTGGGAGGGGGGCGATCGAGAGAAAGCTTTCTTT.

A remark on this clone: The sample carries other DNA sequences with the same CDR3. This rearrangement joins TRBV7-9 to TRBJ2-2, with no clear D. V lost 4 bases and J 6 bases, leaving 6 bases between the germline ends. Per germline, CDR1 SEHNR and CDR2 FQNEAQ (reference sequence). This CDR3 comprises 12 residues. The DNA for the CDR3 is TGTGCCAGCAGCTCTAGGCCCGGGGAGCTGTTTTTT. The encoded protein is CASSSRPGELFF.

The chain employs TRBV10-2 and TRBJ2-2, with 10 bases aligning to TRBD2. This CDR3 has 14 residues. The germline V gene encodes CDR1 WSHSY and CDR2 SAAADI. The V segment lost 8 bases and the J segment 6 bases; nucleotides outside the gene matches: 6. The CDR3 protein is CASGSSGSAGELFF. The CDR3 nucleotides are TGCGCCAGCGGCTCTAGCGGGAGCGCCGGGGAGCTGTTTTTT.